This TCR beta chain was captured by sequencing in a study of spatial heterogeneity in lung cancer. Background on the study: Within raw reads, each unique TCR and UMI combination appeared on average more than ten times.

Points from the study as a whole: Resection blood, more than follow-up blood, showed ubiquitous expanded tumor TCRs.

This clonotype has only a few counts. Its specificity is unknown. TCRdb recomputed calls from the 5' RACE reads with MiXCR, one row per CDR3 protein. The sample records around 87,000 distinct CDR3 sequences, about 12% being singletons. Germline trimming cut 7 bases from V and 1 base from J; bases unmatched to any gene: 10. Per germline, CDR1 SGHRS and CDR2 YFSETQ. This CDR3 comprises 16 residues. Specified time point: sample taken at primary tumor resection. The chain carries TRBV5-1 and TRBJ2-2; 7 nucleotides line up with TRBD2. Here the sequenced sample was PBMCs, taken at surgery. This clonotype was sampled from a male donor with early-stage non-small cell lung cancer. CDR3 sequence reads: CASFTGLAGNTGELFF. CDR3 nucleotide sequence: TGCGCCAGCTTCACGGGGTTAGCGGGGAACACCGGGGAGCTGTTTTTT.